This T cell receptor (beta chain) was sequenced in a study of T cell repertoires in cytomegalovirus infection. Study-wide background: CMV epitopes, recently identified HLA-C-restricted and well-studied HLA-B-restricted, were used. Both a matching HLA type and CMV infection were indicated by public TCR beta signatures.

Notes on this clonotype: Its antigen remains unidentified.

Germline CDR1 and CDR2: SGHRS and YFSETQ. V lost 3 bases, J lost 5 bases, and 13 bases stayed unmatched. The CDR3 covers 17 residues. Study findings and constraints: The cumulative frequency of public TCR beta families distinguished individuals who carried CMV together with the relevant HLA. Predominance within the ex vivo response was attributable to HLA-C-restricted CMV-specific TCR beta clonotypes.

MiXCR was run by TCRdb on the reads, yielding one entry per CDR3 protein. The sample gives 600,000 to 700,000 distinct CDR3 sequences, roughly 36% of which show up once; 15% to 20% is in the top ten. This chain links TRBV5-1 with TRBJ2-1, with 8 nucleotides matching TRBD2. The TCR was taken from a human donor in good health (CMV status not recorded). Some clones in this sample may be carry-over from other donors' samples. The input for sequencing was cultured PBMCs, taken from culture after CMV antigen stimulation. CDR3 sequence (DNA): TGCGCCAGCAGCTCCTTCTATATAGCGGGATCGGACAATGAGCAGTTCTTC. Residues: CASSSFYIAGSDNEQFF.